The 5 T cell receptor beta chains given below trace back to one sample, sequenced in a study of T cell repertoires in cytomegalovirus infection. For these receptors, no antigen is known. TCRdb re-analysed the reads in MiXCR, keeping a single row per CDR3 protein. There are about 100,000 distinct CDR3 sequences in the sample; around 28% occur only once, and over 60% lies in the top ten. Sequences were derived from CD8+ T cells from cultured PBMCs, sampled from culture after CMV antigen stimulation. These receptor sequences come from a human donor in good health (CMV status not recorded). Some clones in this sample may be carry-over from other donors' samples.

V is TRBV11-2 and J is TRBJ2-7; D possibly corresponds to TRBD1 (5 bases). Germline values: CDR1 SGHAT, CDR2 FQNNGV. The CDR3 contains 15 residues. Trimming removed 2 bases at V and 0 bases at J, with 11 bases between. CDR3 loop: CASSLSGMGSYEQYF. The CDR3 DNA sequence: TGTGCCAGCAGCTTATCAGGGATGGGCTCCTACGAGCAGTACTTC. The full variable domain, completed using reference TRBV11-2 and TRBJ2-7, is EAGVAQSPRYKIIEKRQSVAFWCNPISGHATLYWYQQILGQGPKLLIQFQNNGVVDDSQLPKDRFSAERLKGVDSTLKIQPAKLEDSAVYLCASSLSGMGSYEQYFGPGTRLTVT.

In its sample, this clonotype was seen a few times. The chain employs TRBV12-3 or TRBV12-4 and TRBJ1-5; D possibly corresponds to TRBD1 (5 bases). The CDR3 consists of 14 residues. V was pared by 4 bases and J by 3 bases, with 10 bases between. The CDR3 coding sequence is TGTGCCAGCAGTTGGGGGTCCCACAATCAGCCCCAGCATTTT. Translation gives CASSWGSHNQPQHF.

This clonotype has just a few counts. J is TRBJ1-1 and V is TRBV2, with D tentatively TRBD1 (6 bases). Per germline, CDR1 SNHLY and CDR2 FYNNEI. The CDR3 length is 16 residues. V shed 8 bases and J shed 0 bases, with 19 bases lying between them. Written as DNA, the CDR3 is TGTGCCAGCCAACCCTGGGCCCGGGGGCTGAACACTGAAGCTTTCTTT. It translates to CASQPWARGLNTEAFF.

This clonotype has more than one count but fewer than ten. V and J are TRBV6-6 and TRBJ1-1, with no clear D. Trimming pared 0 bases from V and 1 base from J, leaving 9 bases between. The CDR3 contains 15 residues. CDR1 is MNHNY, CDR2 SVGAGI, per germline (reference sequence). CDR3 DNA sequence: TGTGCCAGCAGTTACTCTATCGGGGAGAACACTGAAGCTTTCTTT. Amino acids: CASSYSIGENTEAFF.

This clonotype was recorded a few times. The CDR3 bases are TGTGCCAGCAGTCCGGGAGTCTATGAGCAGTTCTTC. This codes for CASSPGVYEQFF. The V call is TRBV28, the J call TRBJ2-1; D is perhaps TRBD2 (6 bases). Germline V gives CDR1 MDHEN, CDR2 SYDVKM. This CDR3 has 12 amino acids. V was shortened by 5 bases and J by 8 bases, with 10 bases between the two germline ends.